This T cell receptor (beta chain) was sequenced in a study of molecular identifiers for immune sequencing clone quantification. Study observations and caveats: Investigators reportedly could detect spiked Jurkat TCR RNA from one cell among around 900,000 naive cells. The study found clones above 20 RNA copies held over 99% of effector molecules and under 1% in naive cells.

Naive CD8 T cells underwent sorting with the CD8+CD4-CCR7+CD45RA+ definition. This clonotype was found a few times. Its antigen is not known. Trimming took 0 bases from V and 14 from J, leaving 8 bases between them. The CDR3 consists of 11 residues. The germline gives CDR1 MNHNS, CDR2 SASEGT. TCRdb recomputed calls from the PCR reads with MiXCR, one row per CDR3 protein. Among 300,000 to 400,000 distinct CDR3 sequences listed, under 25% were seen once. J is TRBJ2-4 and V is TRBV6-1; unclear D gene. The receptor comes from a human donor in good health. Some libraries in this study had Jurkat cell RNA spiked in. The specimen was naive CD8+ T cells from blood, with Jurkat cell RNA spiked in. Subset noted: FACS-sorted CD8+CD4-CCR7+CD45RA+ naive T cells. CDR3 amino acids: CASSEAGGEYF. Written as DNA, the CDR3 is TGTGCCAGCAGTGAAGCGGGCGGCGAGTACTTC.